This TCR beta chain was obtained from a study of identical twins. In its sample, this clonotype was seen many times. MiXCR was run by TCRdb on the 5' RACE reads, yielding one entry per CDR3 protein. Found here are about 690,000 distinct CDR3 sequences, over 5% of them singletons; the top ten hold roughly 1.6%. V was shortened by 3 bases and J by 7 bases, with 11 bases between the two germline ends. In germline, CDR1 is SGHDT, CDR2 YYEEEE. The CDR3 is made up of 13 amino acids. The chain carries TRBV5-6 and TRBJ1-5; D ambiguous. The receptor comes from a man aged 18-30 years in good health. The material sequenced was naive T cells sorted from blood. The CDR3, as DNA: TGTGCCAGCAGCTCGCTTTCGGGGCAGCCCCAGCATTTT. This codes for CASSSLSGQPQHF.